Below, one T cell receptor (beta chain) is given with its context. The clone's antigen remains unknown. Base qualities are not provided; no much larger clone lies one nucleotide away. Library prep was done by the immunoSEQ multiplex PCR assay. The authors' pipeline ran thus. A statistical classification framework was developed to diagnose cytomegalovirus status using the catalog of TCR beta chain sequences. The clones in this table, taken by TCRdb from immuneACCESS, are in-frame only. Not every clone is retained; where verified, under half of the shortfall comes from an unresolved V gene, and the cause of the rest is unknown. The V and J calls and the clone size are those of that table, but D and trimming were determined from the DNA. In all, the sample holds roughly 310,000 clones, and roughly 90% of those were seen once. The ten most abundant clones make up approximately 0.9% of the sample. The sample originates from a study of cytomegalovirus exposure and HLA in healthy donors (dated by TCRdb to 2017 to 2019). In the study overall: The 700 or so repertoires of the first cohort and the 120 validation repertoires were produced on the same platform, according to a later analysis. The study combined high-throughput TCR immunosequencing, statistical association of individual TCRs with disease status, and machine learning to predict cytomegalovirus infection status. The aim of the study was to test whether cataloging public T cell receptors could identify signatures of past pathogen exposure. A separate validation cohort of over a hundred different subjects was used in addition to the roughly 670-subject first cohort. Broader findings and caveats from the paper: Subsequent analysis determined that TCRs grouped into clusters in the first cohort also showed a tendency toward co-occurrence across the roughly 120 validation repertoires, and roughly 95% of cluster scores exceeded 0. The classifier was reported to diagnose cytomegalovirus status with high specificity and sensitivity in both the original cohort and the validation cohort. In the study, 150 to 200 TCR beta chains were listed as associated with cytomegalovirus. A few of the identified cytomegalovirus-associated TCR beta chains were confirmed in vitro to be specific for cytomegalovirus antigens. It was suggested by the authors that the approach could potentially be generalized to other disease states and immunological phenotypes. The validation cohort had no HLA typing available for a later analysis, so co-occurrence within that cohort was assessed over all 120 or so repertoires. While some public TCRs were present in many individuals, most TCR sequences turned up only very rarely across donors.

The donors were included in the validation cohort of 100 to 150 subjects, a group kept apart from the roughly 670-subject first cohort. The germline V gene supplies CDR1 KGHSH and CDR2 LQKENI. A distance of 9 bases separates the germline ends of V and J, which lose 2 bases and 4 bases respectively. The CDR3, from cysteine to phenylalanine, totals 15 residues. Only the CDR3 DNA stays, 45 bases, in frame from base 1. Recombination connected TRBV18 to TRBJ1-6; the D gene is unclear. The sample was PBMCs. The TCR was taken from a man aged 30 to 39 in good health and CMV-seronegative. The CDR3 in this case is CASSPGELYNSPLHF. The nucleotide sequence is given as TGTGCCAGCTCACCAGGAGAACTGTATAATTCACCCCTCCACTTT.